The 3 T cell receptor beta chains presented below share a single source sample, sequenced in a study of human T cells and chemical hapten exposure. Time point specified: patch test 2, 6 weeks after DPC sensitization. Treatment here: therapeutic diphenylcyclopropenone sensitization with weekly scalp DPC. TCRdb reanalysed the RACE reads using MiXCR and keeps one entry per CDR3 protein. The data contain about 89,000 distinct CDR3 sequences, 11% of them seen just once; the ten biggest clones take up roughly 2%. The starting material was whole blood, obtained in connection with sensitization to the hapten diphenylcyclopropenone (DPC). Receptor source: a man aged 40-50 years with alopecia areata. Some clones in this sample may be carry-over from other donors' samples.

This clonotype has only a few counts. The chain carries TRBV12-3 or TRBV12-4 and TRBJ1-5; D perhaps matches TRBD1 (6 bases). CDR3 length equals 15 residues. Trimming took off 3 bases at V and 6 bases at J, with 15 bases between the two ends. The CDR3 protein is CASSFVGGRSQPQHF. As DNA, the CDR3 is TGTGCCAGCAGTTTCGTCGGGGGCCGGTCTCAGCCCCAGCATTTT.

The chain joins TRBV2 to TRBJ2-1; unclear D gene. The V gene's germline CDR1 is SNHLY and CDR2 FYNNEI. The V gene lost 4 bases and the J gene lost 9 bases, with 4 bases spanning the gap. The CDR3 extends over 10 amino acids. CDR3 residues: CASSVLEQFF. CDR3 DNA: TGTGCCAGCAGTGTTCTTGAGCAGTTCTTC.

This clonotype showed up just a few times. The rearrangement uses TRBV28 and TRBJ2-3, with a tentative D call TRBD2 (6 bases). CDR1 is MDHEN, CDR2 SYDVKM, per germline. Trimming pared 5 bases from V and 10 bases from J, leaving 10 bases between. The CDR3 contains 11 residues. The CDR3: CASSNGGAQYF. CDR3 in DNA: TGTGCCAGCAGTAACGGAGGGGCGCAGTATTTT. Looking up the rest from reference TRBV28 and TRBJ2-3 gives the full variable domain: DVKVTQSSRYLVKRTGEKVFLECVQDMDHENMFWYRQDPGLGLRLIYFSYDVKMKEKGDIPEGYSVSREKKERFSLILESASTNQTSMYLCASSNGGAQYFGPGTRLTVL.